Listed below are T cell receptor beta chains from one sample, sequenced in a study of siplizumab effects on memory and regulatory T cells. Method: immunoSEQ multiplex PCR; TCRdb's copy keeps in-frame clones and lacks some. The data contain tens of thousands of clones, around 97% of them singletons. Sequenced material: naive CD8+ T cells sorted from blood. The source is a human donor in good health. CDR3s include the opening cysteine and the closing phenylalanine or tryptophan. Each record gives: J gene, clone size, V gene, D gene, CDR3 protein, CDR3 DNA. The D gene is left open where the match is weak. A clone size is listed for some rows: how often the clone was seen (once, few, many), or a class if it is expanded.

j_call: TRBJ1-2; clone_size: .; v_call: TRBV9; d_call: .; cdr3_aa: CASSSGLNYGYTF; cdr3_nt: TGTGCCAGCAGTTCAGGGCTAAACTATGGCTACACCTTC
j_call: TRBJ2-5; clone_size: once; v_call: TRBV29-1; d_call: .; cdr3_aa: CSVERGATRAQYF; cdr3_nt: TGCAGCGTTGAAAGGGGGGCGACTCGAGCCCAGTACTTC
j_call: TRBJ1-2; clone_size: .; v_call: TRBV30; d_call: .; cdr3_aa: CAWSVGTFYGYTF; cdr3_nt: TGTGCCTGGAGTGTGGGCACTTTCTATGGCTACACCTTC
j_call: TRBJ2-7; clone_size: .; v_call: TRBV6-5; d_call: .; cdr3_aa: CASRENDDSYEQYF; cdr3_nt: TGTGCCAGCAGGGAAAACGACGACTCCTACGAGCAGTACTTC
j_call: TRBJ2-7; clone_size: .; v_call: TRBV7-9; d_call: TRBD2; cdr3_aa: CASSRVGLAGNYEQYF; cdr3_nt: TGTGCCAGCAGCCGCGTGGGACTAGCGGGCAACTACGAGCAGTACTTC
j_call: TRBJ1-6; clone_size: .; v_call: TRBV7-9; d_call: .; cdr3_aa: CASSRRDTGDSPLHF; cdr3_nt: TGTGCCAGCAGCCGTCGCGATACGGGGGATTCACCCCTCCACTTT
j_call: TRBJ2-1; clone_size: .; v_call: TRBV7-9; d_call: .; cdr3_aa: CASSPGINEQFF; cdr3_nt: TGTGCCAGCAGCCCCGGGATCAATGAGCAGTTCTTC
j_call: TRBJ2-2; clone_size: .; v_call: TRBV9; d_call: .; cdr3_aa: CASSGANTGELFF; cdr3_nt: TGTGCCAGCAGCGGGGCGAACACCGGGGAGCTGTTTTTT
j_call: TRBJ1-1; clone_size: .; v_call: TRBV2; d_call: .; cdr3_aa: CASKPTGTTEAFF; cdr3_nt: TGTGCCAGCAAACCCACAGGGACCACTGAAGCTTTCTTT
j_call: TRBJ2-1; clone_size: .; v_call: TRBV7-9; d_call: .; cdr3_aa: CASSLEGGSRHNEQFF; cdr3_nt: TGTGCCAGCAGCTTAGAGGGGGGCTCAAGACACAATGAGCAGTTCTTC
j_call: TRBJ2-1; clone_size: .; v_call: TRBV23-1; d_call: .; cdr3_aa: CASSQGNSLSSYNEQFF; cdr3_nt: TGCGCCAGCAGTCAAGGAAATAGCCTGAGCTCCTACAATGAGCAGTTCTTC
j_call: TRBJ1-1; clone_size: .; v_call: TRBV27; d_call: TRBD1; cdr3_aa: CASSPTLTGATEAFF; cdr3_nt: TGTGCCAGCAGTCCCACGCTCACAGGGGCCACTGAAGCTTTCTTT
j_call: TRBJ2-6; clone_size: .; v_call: TRBV4-2; d_call: .; cdr3_aa: CASSQGQLSSGANVLTF; cdr3_nt: TGTGCCAGCAGCCAAGGACAGCTGAGCTCTGGGGCCAACGTCCTGACTTTC
j_call: TRBJ1-6; clone_size: .; v_call: TRBV15; d_call: .; cdr3_aa: CATSRSDSSLHF; cdr3_nt: TGTGCCACCAGCAGATCGGACAGCTCTCTCCACTTT
j_call: TRBJ2-2; clone_size: .; v_call: TRBV29-1; d_call: .; cdr3_aa: CSVRETGELFF; cdr3_nt: TGCAGCGTCAGAGAAACCGGGGAGCTGTTTTTT
j_call: TRBJ2-1; clone_size: .; v_call: TRBV9; d_call: .; cdr3_aa: CASSLGRGYNEQFF; cdr3_nt: TGTGCCAGCAGCCTGGGACGGGGATACAATGAGCAGTTCTTC
j_call: TRBJ2-3; clone_size: .; v_call: TRBV5-1; d_call: TRBD2; cdr3_aa: CASSLLAGGGADTQYF; cdr3_nt: TGCGCCAGCAGCTTGCTAGCGGGAGGTGGGGCAGATACGCAGTATTTT
j_call: TRBJ2-1; clone_size: .; v_call: TRBV11-1; d_call: .; cdr3_aa: CASSLLATVYDEQFF; cdr3_nt: TGTGCCAGCAGCTTATTGGCTACCGTTTACGATGAGCAGTTCTTC
j_call: TRBJ2-5; clone_size: .; v_call: TRBV27; d_call: .; cdr3_aa: CASSSVYRETQYF; cdr3_nt: TGTGCCAGCAGTTCGGTGTACCGAGAGACCCAGTACTTC
j_call: TRBJ2-5; clone_size: .; v_call: TRBV27; d_call: TRBD1; cdr3_aa: CASSYGTGGTQYF; cdr3_nt: TGTGCCAGCAGTTACGGGACAGGGGGGACCCAGTACTTC
j_call: TRBJ2-7; clone_size: .; v_call: TRBV19; d_call: TRBD1; cdr3_aa: CASSTQGNEQYF; cdr3_nt: TGTGCCAGTAGTACACAGGGGAACGAGCAGTACTTC
j_call: TRBJ2-7; clone_size: .; v_call: TRBV10-2; d_call: .; cdr3_aa: CASSPGTPRSYEQYF; cdr3_nt: TGCGCCAGCAGCCCCGGGACCCCGAGGTCCTACGAGCAGTACTTC
j_call: TRBJ1-4; clone_size: .; v_call: TRBV7-9; d_call: .; cdr3_aa: CASRPDSLEKLFF; cdr3_nt: TGTGCCAGCAGACCGGACAGCCTTGAAAAACTGTTTTTT
j_call: TRBJ2-7; clone_size: .; v_call: TRBV19; d_call: .; cdr3_aa: CASSIAGQGSYEQYF; cdr3_nt: TGTGCCAGTAGTATAGCCGGGCAGGGCTCCTACGAGCAGTACTTC
j_call: TRBJ2-2; clone_size: .; v_call: TRBV29-1; d_call: .; cdr3_aa: CSGQTGRTGELFF; cdr3_nt: TGCAGCGGGCAGACAGGCAGGACCGGGGAGCTGTTTTTT
j_call: TRBJ1-5; clone_size: .; v_call: TRBV6-1; d_call: .; cdr3_aa: CASSGGLNQPQHF; cdr3_nt: TGTGCCAGCAGTGGGGGACTCAATCAGCCCCAGCATTTT
j_call: TRBJ2-7; clone_size: .; v_call: TRBV27; d_call: TRBD1; cdr3_aa: CASSLSTGNEQYF; cdr3_nt: TGTGCCAGCAGTTTATCGACAGGGAACGAGCAGTACTTC
j_call: TRBJ2-1; clone_size: .; v_call: TRBV4-1; d_call: TRBD2; cdr3_aa: CASSRGTSGSSYNEQFF; cdr3_nt: TGCGCCAGCAGCCGAGGGACTAGCGGGAGCTCCTACAATGAGCAGTTCTTC
j_call: TRBJ1-1; clone_size: .; v_call: TRBV18; d_call: TRBD1; cdr3_aa: CASTGTENTEAFF; cdr3_nt: TGTGCCAGCACCGGGACAGAGAACACTGAAGCTTTCTTT
j_call: TRBJ2-7; clone_size: .; v_call: TRBV7-9; d_call: .; cdr3_aa: CASSLGLTKYEQYF; cdr3_nt: TGTGCCAGCAGCCTAGGTCTGACCAAGTACGAGCAGTACTTC
j_call: TRBJ1-2; clone_size: .; v_call: TRBV28; d_call: .; cdr3_aa: CASSFFEAPYGYTF; cdr3_nt: TGTGCCAGCAGTTTCTTTGAGGCCCCTTATGGCTACACCTTC
j_call: TRBJ2-1; clone_size: .; v_call: TRBV9; d_call: TRBD2; cdr3_aa: CASSVNPGTRGDEQFF; cdr3_nt: TGTGCCAGCAGCGTAAACCCAGGGACTAGGGGGGATGAGCAGTTCTTC
j_call: TRBJ2-5; clone_size: .; v_call: TRBV7-9; d_call: .; cdr3_aa: CASSLGVRTQYF; cdr3_nt: TGTGCCAGCAGCTTAGGGGTTAGAACCCAGTACTTC
j_call: TRBJ2-1; clone_size: once; v_call: TRBV11-3; d_call: TRBD2; cdr3_aa: CASSLESSGTFSYNEQFF; cdr3_nt: TGTGCCAGCAGCTTAGAGTCTAGCGGGACCTTCTCCTACAATGAGCAGTTCTTC
j_call: TRBJ2-7; clone_size: .; v_call: TRBV12-5; d_call: TRBD1; cdr3_aa: CASGRTGKVYEQYF; cdr3_nt: TGTGCTAGTGGTAGGACAGGGAAGGTCTACGAGCAGTACTTC
j_call: TRBJ2-3; clone_size: .; v_call: TRBV27; d_call: TRBD1; cdr3_aa: CASSLAPGQGARPLHTQYF; cdr3_nt: TGTGCCAGCAGTTTAGCCCCGGGACAGGGGGCGCGACCCTTACATACGCAGTATTTT
j_call: TRBJ1-6; clone_size: .; v_call: TRBV19; d_call: .; cdr3_aa: CASSQQGNSPLHF; cdr3_nt: TGTGCCAGTAGTCAGCAGGGAAATTCACCCCTCCACTTT
j_call: TRBJ2-7; clone_size: .; v_call: TRBV5-1; d_call: TRBD1; cdr3_aa: CASSLLATGGNEQYF; cdr3_nt: TGCGCCAGCAGCTTGTTGGCGACAGGGGGAAACGAGCAGTACTTC
j_call: TRBJ2-3; clone_size: .; v_call: TRBV12-5; d_call: TRBD2; cdr3_aa: CASGPGTSGGPDTQYF; cdr3_nt: TGTGCTAGTGGGCCCGGGACTAGCGGGGGCCCAGATACGCAGTATTTT
j_call: TRBJ2-1; clone_size: once; v_call: TRBV19; d_call: TRBD2; cdr3_aa: CASRLAGGNNEQFF; cdr3_nt: TGTGCCAGTAGGCTAGCGGGAGGTAACAATGAGCAGTTCTTC
j_call: TRBJ1-1; clone_size: .; v_call: TRBV5-6; d_call: .; cdr3_aa: CASSLADMNTEAFF; cdr3_nt: TGTGCCAGCAGCTTGGCCGACATGAACACTGAAGCTTTCTTT
j_call: TRBJ2-7; clone_size: .; v_call: TRBV7-3; d_call: TRBD2; cdr3_aa: CASSVGLGYEQYF; cdr3_nt: TGTGCCAGCAGCGTTGGACTAGGATACGAGCAGTACTTC
j_call: TRBJ2-2; clone_size: .; v_call: TRBV28; d_call: .; cdr3_aa: CASSFLQNTGELFF; cdr3_nt: TGTGCCAGCAGTTTTTTACAAAACACCGGGGAGCTGTTTTTT
j_call: TRBJ2-5; clone_size: .; v_call: TRBV9; d_call: TRBD2; cdr3_aa: CASSAELAGERETQYF; cdr3_nt: TGTGCCAGCAGCGCCGAACTAGCGGGGGAGCGTGAGACCCAGTACTTC
j_call: TRBJ2-3; clone_size: .; v_call: TRBV9; d_call: TRBD2; cdr3_aa: CASSAGTSGGTDTQYF; cdr3_nt: TGTGCCAGCAGCGCAGGGACTAGCGGCGGCACAGATACGCAGTATTTT
j_call: TRBJ1-4; clone_size: .; v_call: TRBV30; d_call: TRBD1; cdr3_aa: CAWSKGTGGEGEKLFF; cdr3_nt: TGTGCCTGGAGTAAAGGGACAGGGGGCGAGGGGGAAAAACTGTTTTTT
j_call: TRBJ1-1; clone_size: few; v_call: TRBV5-4; d_call: TRBD1; cdr3_aa: CASSLAGTGDEAFF; cdr3_nt: TGTGCCAGCAGCTTGGCCGGGACAGGGGATGAAGCTTTCTTT
j_call: TRBJ1-2; clone_size: few; v_call: TRBV5-5; d_call: TRBD1; cdr3_aa: CASRLTGGLGYTF; cdr3_nt: TGTGCCAGCAGGTTGACAGGGGGCCTTGGCTACACCTTC
j_call: TRBJ2-7; clone_size: .; v_call: TRBV12-5; d_call: .; cdr3_aa: CASGRTGLSYEQYF; cdr3_nt: TGTGCTAGTGGCCGTACAGGGCTCTCCTACGAGCAGTACTTC
j_call: TRBJ2-3; clone_size: .; v_call: TRBV12-5; d_call: .; cdr3_aa: CASGWLDTQYF; cdr3_nt: TGTGCTAGTGGTTGGTTAGATACGCAGTATTTT
j_call: TRBJ2-7; clone_size: .; v_call: TRBV29-1; d_call: .; cdr3_aa: CSVRGGGGEQYF; cdr3_nt: TGCAGCGTTAGGGGGGGAGGCGGCGAGCAGTACTTC